The source of this T cell receptor beta chain is a study of radiotherapy plus CTLA-4 blockade in lung cancer. Turning to the study itself: For 18% of patients, objective responses occurred, and approximately 31% had disease control.

Chemo-refractory metastatic non-small-cell lung cancer patients were treated with focal radiation plus CTLA-4 blockade with ipilimumab. Sequencing used immunoSEQ multiplex PCR; TCRdb keeps in-frame clones, though not all of them. The sample lists 84,000 or so clones; around 86% were seen once. This CDR3 is built from 17 residues. Whole-study findings and limits: In blood, early T cell clone dynamics reportedly predicted response best, together with interferon-beta.

With respect to this clone: Its antigen is unknown.

The source of this sequence is a human donor with non-small cell lung cancer that progressed on radiotherapy plus ipilimumab. The genes are TRBV21-1 and TRBJ2-7; TRBD1 reflects the table's D call only, with no check against the DNA. TRBV21-1 is noted as a pseudogene. Sample: peripheral blood, taken from a patient treated with radiotherapy plus ipilimumab. CDR3 coding DNA: TGTGCCAGCAGCTTCCAGGTTCCGGGACAGGGGGCCTACGAGCAGTACTTC. Its protein is CASSFQVPGQGAYEQYF.